The rows below give T cell receptor beta chains drawn from one sample of a study of patients and donors after allogeneic stem cell transplantation. TCRdb ran MiXCR on the RT-PCR reads and lists one entry per CDR3 protein. The profile covers approximately 410,000 distinct CDR3 sequences, with roughly 16% appearing a single time and 7.2% taken by the ten largest. Sequencing input: blood, either unsorted or a sorted T cell fraction (not recorded which). Every receptor here comes from a human donor who was either an allogeneic HSCT recipient or a stem cell or donor lymphocyte infusion donor (not recorded which). It is not recorded whose cells these are; they may come from a transplant donor. Both conserved end residues are part of each CDR3. The order of the fields is V gene, J gene, clone size, CDR3 protein. Clone sizes are given selectively: once, few, many, or a class where the clone is expanded.

TRBV7-9	TRBJ1-1	-	CASSPRAEMNTEAFF
TRBV11-1	TRBJ2-3	-	CASSFPGSRSTDTQYF
TRBV3-1	TRBJ2-7	-	CASSQVAPFGGTSHSYEQYF
TRBV24-1	TRBJ1-5	few	CATSPTGAQVSQPQHF
TRBV20-1	TRBJ1-4	few	CSARDPKSTNEKLFF
TRBV11-2	TRBJ2-7	-	CASSDAYEQYF
TRBV7-2	TRBJ1-1	few	CASSKTGTVNTEAFF
TRBV20-1	TRBJ1-2	-	CSAQTGEKRRSYTF
TRBV5-1	TRBJ1-1	-	CASNPLGQGRATEAFF
TRBV13	TRBJ2-7	-	CASSLWGTGLYEQYF
TRBV4-1	TRBJ2-3	many	CASSYRDRETDTQYF
TRBV5-1	TRBJ1-6	-	CASSLGQGGFNSPLHF
TRBV9	TRBJ2-1	few	CASSVEGRGSYNEQFF
TRBV5-4	TRBJ1-6	few	CASSFPGPSSPLHF
TRBV10-3	TRBJ2-7	-	CAIRQDGYEQYF
TRBV20-1	TRBJ2-7	once	CSARGGYEYEQYF
TRBV28	TRBJ2-7	few	CASLRQGHEQYF
TRBV7-9	TRBJ2-7	many	CASSLERESYEQYF
TRBV30	TRBJ1-1	few	CAWARTANTEAFF
TRBV6-2/TRBV6-3	TRBJ2-1	-	CASRTGGDYEQFF
TRBV18	TRBJ2-2	-	CASSPLGTTGELFF
TRBV9	TRBJ1-2	few	CASSLQGDYTF
TRBV11-2	TRBJ2-7	-	CASTSLQRRPTYEQYF
TRBV20-1	TRBJ2-1	-	CSARDWDRGWDEQFF
TRBV12-3/TRBV12-4	TRBJ1-6	-	CASSFRATFSPLHF
TRBV7-3	TRBJ2-1	-	CASSRRAGGIYNEQFF
TRBV7-9	TRBJ2-5	-	CASSPQGPRETQYF
TRBV24-1	TRBJ2-7	-	CATSDWRGGEQYF
TRBV10-3	TRBJ2-1	many	CAIGWDSSSYNEQFF
TRBV29-1	TRBJ1-4	few	CSARQGATNEKLFF
TRBV20-1	TRBJ2-1	-	CSAGTGSNEQFF
TRBV11-1	TRBJ1-1	-	CASSSQPPGEAFF
TRBV6-1	TRBJ2-7	few	CAIPGLGLSEQYF
TRBV5-1	TRBJ2-7	many	CASRPPGDYYEQYF
TRBV27	TRBJ1-1	-	CASSLHTMNTEAFF
TRBV5-1	TRBJ2-1	-	CASSFYGSLYNEQFF
TRBV24-1	TRBJ1-5	-	CATSRGSNQPQHF
TRBV20-1	TRBJ1-2	-	CSAPRRALRGYTF
TRBV5-1	TRBJ2-7	few	CASRGGQDEQYF
TRBV24-1	TRBJ2-1	few	CATSDLRTGRNEQFF
TRBV5-1	TRBJ2-3	few	CASSLAVPSTDTQYF
TRBV15	TRBJ2-5	few	CATSRSGREETQYF
TRBV5-1	TRBJ2-2	-	CASSSQRTGNTGELFF
TRBV10-3	TRBJ2-3	many	CAISARAETDTQYF
TRBV10-3	TRBJ2-1	many	CATSGQGGDEQFF
TRBV7-8	TRBJ2-7	few	CASSLGHLKGANEQYF
TRBV10-3	TRBJ2-5	few	CAIKPRDRGGETQYF
TRBV6-5	TRBJ1-1	few	CASSYVRAGTEAFF
TRBV15	TRBJ1-6	few	CATSRDRQGGSPLHF
TRBV11-2	TRBJ1-4	few	CASSIASTGANEKLFF
TRBV5-6	TRBJ2-2	few	CASSPGTGGRKSGELFF
TRBV7-2	TRBJ2-7	few	CASSLGGLAGGTYEQYF
TRBV29-1	TRBJ1-1	few	CSVEGIQGAEAFF
TRBV4-3	TRBJ1-1	-	CASSQLPDTNTEAFF